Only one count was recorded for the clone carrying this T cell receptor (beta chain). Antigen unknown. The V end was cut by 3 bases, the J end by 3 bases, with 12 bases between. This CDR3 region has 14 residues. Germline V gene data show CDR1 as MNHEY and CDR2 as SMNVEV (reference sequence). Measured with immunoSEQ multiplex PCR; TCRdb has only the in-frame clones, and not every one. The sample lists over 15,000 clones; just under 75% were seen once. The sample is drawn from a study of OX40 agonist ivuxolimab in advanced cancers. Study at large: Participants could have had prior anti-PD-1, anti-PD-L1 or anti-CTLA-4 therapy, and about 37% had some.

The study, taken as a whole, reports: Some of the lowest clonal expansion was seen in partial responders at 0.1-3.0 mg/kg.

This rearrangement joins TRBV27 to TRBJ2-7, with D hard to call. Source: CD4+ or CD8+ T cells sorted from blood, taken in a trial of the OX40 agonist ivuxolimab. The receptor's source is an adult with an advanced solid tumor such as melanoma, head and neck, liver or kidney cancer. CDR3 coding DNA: TGTGCCAGCAGTTTGAATGAACAGCGCTACGAGCAGTACTTC. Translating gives CASSLNEQRYEQYF.